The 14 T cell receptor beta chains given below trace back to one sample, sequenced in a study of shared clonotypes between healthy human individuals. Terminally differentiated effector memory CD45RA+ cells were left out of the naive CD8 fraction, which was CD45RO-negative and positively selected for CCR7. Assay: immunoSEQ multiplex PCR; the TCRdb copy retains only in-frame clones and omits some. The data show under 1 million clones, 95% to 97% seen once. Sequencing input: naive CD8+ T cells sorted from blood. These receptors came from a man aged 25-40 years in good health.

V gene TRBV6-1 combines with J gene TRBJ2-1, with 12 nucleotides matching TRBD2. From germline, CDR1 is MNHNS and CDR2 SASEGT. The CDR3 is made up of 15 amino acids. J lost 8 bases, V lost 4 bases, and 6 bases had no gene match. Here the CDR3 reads CASSGLAGAGYEQFF. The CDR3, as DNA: TGTGCCAGCAGTGGACTAGCGGGAGCAGGCTATGAGCAGTTCTTC.

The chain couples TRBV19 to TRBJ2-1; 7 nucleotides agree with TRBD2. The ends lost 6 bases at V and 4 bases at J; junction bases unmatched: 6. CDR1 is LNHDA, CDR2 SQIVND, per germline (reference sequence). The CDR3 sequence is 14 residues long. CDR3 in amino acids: CASRASGVYNEQFF. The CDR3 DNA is TGTGCCAGTAGGGCTAGCGGAGTTTACAATGAGCAGTTCTTC.

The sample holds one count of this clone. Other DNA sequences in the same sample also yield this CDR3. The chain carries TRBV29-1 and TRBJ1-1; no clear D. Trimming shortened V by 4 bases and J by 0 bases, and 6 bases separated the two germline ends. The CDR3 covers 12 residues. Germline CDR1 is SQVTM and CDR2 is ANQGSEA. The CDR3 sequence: CSVVGMNTEAFF. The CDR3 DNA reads TGCAGCGTTGTTGGGATGAACACTGAAGCTTTCTTT. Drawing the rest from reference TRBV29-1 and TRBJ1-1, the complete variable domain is SAVISQKPSRDICQRGTSLTIQCQVDSQVTMMFWYRQQPGQSLTLIATANQGSEATYESGFVIDKFPISRPNLTFSTLTVSNMSPEDSSIYLCSVVGMNTEAFFGQGTRLTVV.

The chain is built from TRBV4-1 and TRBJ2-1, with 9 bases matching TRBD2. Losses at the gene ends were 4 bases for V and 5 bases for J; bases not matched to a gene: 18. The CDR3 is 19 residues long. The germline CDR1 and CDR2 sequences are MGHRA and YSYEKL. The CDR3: CASSLGPLAGWRSDNEQFF. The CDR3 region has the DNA TGCGCCAGCAGCCTGGGGCCTCTAGCGGGATGGAGGAGCGACAATGAGCAGTTCTTC.

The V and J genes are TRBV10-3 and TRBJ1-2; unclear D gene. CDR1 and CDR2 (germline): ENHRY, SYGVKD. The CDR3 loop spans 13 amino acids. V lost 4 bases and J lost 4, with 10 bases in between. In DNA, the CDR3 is TGTGCCATCAGTGCTGACGGATCCTATGGCTACACCTTC. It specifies CAISADGSYGYTF.

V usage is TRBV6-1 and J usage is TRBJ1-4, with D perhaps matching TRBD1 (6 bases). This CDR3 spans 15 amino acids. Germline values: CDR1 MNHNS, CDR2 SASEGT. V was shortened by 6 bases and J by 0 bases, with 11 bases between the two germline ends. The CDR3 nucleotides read TGTGCCAGCAGAGGAAGGACAGCAACTAATGAAAAACTGTTTTTT. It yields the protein CASRGRTATNEKLFF.

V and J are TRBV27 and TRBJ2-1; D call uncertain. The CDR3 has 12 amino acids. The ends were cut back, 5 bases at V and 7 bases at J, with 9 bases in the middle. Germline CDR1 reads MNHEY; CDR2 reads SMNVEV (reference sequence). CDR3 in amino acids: CASSGLKNEQFF. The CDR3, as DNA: TGTGCCAGCAGTGGATTGAAAAATGAGCAGTTCTTC.

In DNA form, the CDR3 reads TGTGCCAGCAGCTTGGGACCGTACGGGTACGAGCAGTACTTC. Amino acids: CASSLGPYGYEQYF. The chain carries TRBV7-2 and TRBJ2-7; D is perhaps TRBD1 or TRBD2 (5 bases each). CDR1 and CDR2 from the germline V gene are SGHTA and FQGNSA. This CDR3 region has 14 residues. The V end was cut by 3 bases, the J end by 4 bases, with 13 bases between.

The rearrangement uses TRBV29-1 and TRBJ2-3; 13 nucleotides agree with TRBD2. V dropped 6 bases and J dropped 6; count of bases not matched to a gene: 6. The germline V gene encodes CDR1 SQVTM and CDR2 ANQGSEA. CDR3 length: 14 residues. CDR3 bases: TGCAGCGTGGAACTAGCGGGAGGGTCGGATACGCAGTATTTT. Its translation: CSVELAGGSDTQYF.

The CDR3 nucleotides read TGTGCCAGCAGCCCCTCCGGGGACTTCACCTACGAGCAGTACTTC. Its protein is CASSPSGDFTYEQYF. The genes are TRBV5-5 and TRBJ2-7; D perhaps matches TRBD2 (6 bases). This CDR3 is built from 15 residues. V was shortened by 4 bases and J by 2 bases, with 16 bases between the two germline ends. Germline V gene data show CDR1 as SGHKS and CDR2 as YYEKEE (reference sequence).

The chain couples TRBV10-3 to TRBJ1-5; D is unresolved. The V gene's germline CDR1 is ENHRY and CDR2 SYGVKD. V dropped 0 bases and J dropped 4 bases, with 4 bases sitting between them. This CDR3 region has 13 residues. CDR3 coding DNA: TGTGCCATCAGTGAGTCCCGGAATCAGCCCCAGCATTTT. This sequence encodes CAISESRNQPQHF.

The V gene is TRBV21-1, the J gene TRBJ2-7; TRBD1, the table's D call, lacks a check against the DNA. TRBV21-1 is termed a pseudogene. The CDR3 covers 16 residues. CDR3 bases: TGTGCCAGCAGCAAAGTTCATACAGGGATAGTATACGAGCAGTACTTC. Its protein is CASSKVHTGIVYEQYF.

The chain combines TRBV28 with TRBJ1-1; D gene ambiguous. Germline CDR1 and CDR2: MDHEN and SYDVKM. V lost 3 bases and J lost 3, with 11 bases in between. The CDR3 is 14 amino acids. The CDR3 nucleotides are TGTGCCAGCAGTTTTTGGGGTTTGGACACTGAAGCTTTCTTT. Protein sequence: CASSFWGLDTEAFF.

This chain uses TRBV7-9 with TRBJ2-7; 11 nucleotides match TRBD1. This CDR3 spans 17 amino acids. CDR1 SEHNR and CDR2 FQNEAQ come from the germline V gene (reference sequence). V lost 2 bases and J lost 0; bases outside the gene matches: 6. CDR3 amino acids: CASSLLEGTGGSYEQYF. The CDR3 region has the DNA TGTGCCAGCAGCTTACTAGAAGGGACAGGGGGCTCCTACGAGCAGTACTTC.